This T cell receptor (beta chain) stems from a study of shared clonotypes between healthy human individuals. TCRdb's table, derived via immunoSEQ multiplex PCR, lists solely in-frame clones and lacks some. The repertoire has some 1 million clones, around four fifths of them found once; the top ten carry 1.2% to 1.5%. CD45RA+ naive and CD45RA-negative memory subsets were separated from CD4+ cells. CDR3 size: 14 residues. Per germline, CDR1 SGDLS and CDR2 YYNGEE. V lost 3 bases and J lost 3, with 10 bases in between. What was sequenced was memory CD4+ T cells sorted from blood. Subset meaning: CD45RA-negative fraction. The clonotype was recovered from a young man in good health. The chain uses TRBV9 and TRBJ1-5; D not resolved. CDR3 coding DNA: TGTGCCAGCAGCGCGGGTCCTTTCAATCAGCCCCAGCATTTT. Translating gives CASSAGPFNQPQHF.